This is a list of T cell receptor beta chains from one sample in a study of cytomegalovirus exposure and HLA in healthy donors. The repertoire was sequenced with immunoSEQ multiplex PCR; TCRdb's copy has only in-frame clones and lacks some. The sample has 150,000 to 180,000 clones, roughly 74% seen once. Sequencing was performed on PBMCs. The receptor set was obtained from a man aged 18-30 years in good health and CMV-seronegative. Each CDR3 is given with its conserved first and last residue. A D gene is named only where the DNA matches it firmly. Rows give clone size only sometimes, using once, few, many, or a class for an expanded clone.

v_gene: TRBV9; j_gene: TRBJ2-2; abundance: -; d_gene: TRBD1; len: 15; CDR3aa: CASSLGQAHTGELFF; CDR3nt: TGTGCCAGCAGCCTGGGACAGGCTCACACCGGGGAGCTGTTTTTT
v_gene: TRBV27; j_gene: TRBJ2-4; abundance: -; d_gene: TRBD2; len: 17; CDR3aa: CASSPLWGGQAKNIQCF; CDR3nt: TGTGCCAGCAGTCCGCTTTGGGGGGGTCAAGCCAAAAACATTCAGTGCTTC
v_gene: TRBV13; j_gene: TRBJ1-5; abundance: -; d_gene: -; len: 16; CDR3aa: CASSLGQGTRNQPQHF; CDR3nt: TGTGCCAGCAGCTTAGGCCAGGGGACAAGAAATCAGCCCCAGCATTTT
v_gene: TRBV5-1; j_gene: TRBJ1-4; abundance: -; d_gene: -; len: 18; CDR3aa: CASSRGWGEGATNEKLFF; CDR3nt: TGCGCCAGCAGCCGAGGTTGGGGTGAGGGGGCAACTAATGAAAAACTGTTTTTT
v_gene: TRBV9; j_gene: TRBJ2-5; abundance: -; d_gene: -; len: 17; CDR3aa: CASSVGVAQINQETQYF; CDR3nt: TGTGCCAGCAGCGTAGGGGTAGCCCAAATCAATCAAGAGACCCAGTACTTC
v_gene: TRBV5-6; j_gene: TRBJ1-2; abundance: -; d_gene: -; len: 17; CDR3aa: CASSLIVPDPTNYGYTF; CDR3nt: TGTGCCAGCAGCTTAATAGTACCTGATCCCACTAACTATGGCTACACCTTC
v_gene: TRBV7-2; j_gene: TRBJ2-2; abundance: -; d_gene: -; len: 15; CDR3aa: CASSFLSFNTGELFF; CDR3nt: TGTGCCAGCAGCTTTTTAAGCTTTAACACCGGGGAGCTGTTTTTT
v_gene: TRBV5-1; j_gene: TRBJ1-6; abundance: few; d_gene: -; len: 17; CDR3aa: CASSSTLDRDYNSPLHF; CDR3nt: TGCGCCAGCAGCTCTACACTGGACAGAGACTATAATTCACCCCTCCACTTT
v_gene: TRBV5-1; j_gene: TRBJ1-6; abundance: -; d_gene: TRBD1; len: 13; CDR3aa: CASRTGVGSPLHF; CDR3nt: TGCGCCAGCAGAACAGGGGTAGGCTCACCCCTCCACTTT
v_gene: TRBV5-1; j_gene: TRBJ2-5; abundance: few; d_gene: TRBD2; len: 14; CDR3aa: CASKTGLAQETQYF; CDR3nt: TGCGCCAGCAAGACAGGACTAGCGCAAGAGACCCAGTACTTC
v_gene: TRBV10-3; j_gene: TRBJ2-6; abundance: -; d_gene: -; len: 15; CDR3aa: CAISEAEGGANVLTF; CDR3nt: TGTGCCATCAGTGAGGCGGAGGGTGGGGCCAACGTCCTGACTTTC
v_gene: TRBV7-2; j_gene: TRBJ1-2; abundance: -; d_gene: -; len: 16; CDR3aa: CASSLGGRDKAYGYTF; CDR3nt: TGTGCCAGCAGCTTAGGGGGCCGGGACAAGGCTTATGGCTACACCTTC
v_gene: TRBV28; j_gene: TRBJ1-2; abundance: -; d_gene: TRBD1; len: 14; CDR3aa: CASSLGQGAYGYTF; CDR3nt: TGTGCCAGCAGTCTGGGACAGGGGGCCTATGGCTACACCTTC
v_gene: TRBV11-2; j_gene: TRBJ1-4; abundance: few; d_gene: TRBD1; len: 15; CDR3aa: CASSLGGQGNEKLFF; CDR3nt: TGTGCCAGCAGCCTGGGGGGACAGGGGAATGAAAAACTGTTTTTT
v_gene: TRBV27; j_gene: TRBJ1-1; abundance: few; d_gene: -; len: 12; CDR3aa: CASRGVFAEAFF; CDR3nt: TGTGCCAGCAGAGGGGTCTTCGCTGAAGCTTTCTTT
v_gene: TRBV7-2; j_gene: TRBJ1-1; abundance: few; d_gene: TRBD1; len: 14; CDR3aa: CASSKRQGNTEAFF; CDR3nt: TGTGCCAGCAGCAAGCGACAGGGGAACACTGAAGCTTTCTTT
v_gene: TRBV9; j_gene: TRBJ2-5; abundance: -; d_gene: -; len: 14; CDR3aa: CASSVDNSGETQYF; CDR3nt: TGTGCCAGCAGCGTAGACAACAGCGGAGAGACCCAGTACTTC
v_gene: TRBV2; j_gene: TRBJ2-1; abundance: -; d_gene: TRBD2; len: 21; CDR3aa: CASSSPSSRGGFHRSYNEQFF; CDR3nt: TGTGCCAGCAGCTCACCCAGCTCGCGGGGGGGTTTTCATCGCTCCTACAATGAGCAGTTCTTC
v_gene: TRBV6-4; j_gene: TRBJ2-1; abundance: -; d_gene: TRBD2; len: 16; CDR3aa: CASSDSSGGASGEQFF; CDR3nt: TGTGCCAGCAGTGACTCGAGCGGGGGGGCCTCAGGCGAGCAGTTCTTC
v_gene: TRBV7-2; j_gene: TRBJ1-1; abundance: -; d_gene: TRBD1; len: 15; CDR3aa: CASSSWTGKNTEAFF; CDR3nt: TGTGCCAGCAGCAGCTGGACAGGTAAGAACACTGAAGCTTTCTTT
v_gene: TRBV11-2; j_gene: TRBJ1-2; abundance: -; d_gene: TRBD1; len: 12; CDR3aa: CASSFDRDGYTF; CDR3nt: TGTGCCAGCAGCTTCGACAGGGATGGCTACACCTTC
v_gene: TRBV18; j_gene: TRBJ2-5; abundance: -; d_gene: -; len: 14; CDR3aa: CASSPRTSQETQYF; CDR3nt: TGTGCCAGCTCACCACGGACAAGCCAAGAGACCCAGTACTTC
v_gene: TRBV18; j_gene: TRBJ2-2; abundance: few; d_gene: -; len: 17; CDR3aa: CASSPPYRVGNTGELFF; CDR3nt: TGTGCCAGCTCACCACCTTACAGGGTTGGGAACACCGGGGAGCTGTTTTTT
v_gene: TRBV30; j_gene: TRBJ2-2; abundance: once; d_gene: TRBD2; len: 16; CDR3aa: CAWRWRGGLKTGELFF; CDR3nt: TGTGCCTGGAGATGGCGGGGGGGCCTAAAGACCGGGGAGCTGTTTTTT
v_gene: TRBV6-5; j_gene: TRBJ1-5; abundance: -; d_gene: -; len: 15; CDR3aa: CATRGEFNSNQPQHF; CDR3nt: TGTGCCACTAGAGGAGAGTTTAATAGCAATCAGCCCCAGCATTTT
v_gene: TRBV11-3; j_gene: TRBJ2-5; abundance: few; d_gene: -; len: 13; CDR3aa: CASSPTPGETQYF; CDR3nt: TGTGCCAGCAGCCCTACGCCCGGGGAGACCCAGTACTTC
v_gene: TRBV7-9; j_gene: TRBJ2-7; abundance: few; d_gene: TRBD2; len: 14; CDR3aa: CASSAGTRPYEQYF; CDR3nt: TGTGCCAGCAGCGCCGGGACTAGACCCTACGAGCAGTACTTC
v_gene: TRBV7-3; j_gene: TRBJ2-2; abundance: -; d_gene: TRBD2; len: 20; CDR3aa: CASSRGVGLAGGLNTGELFF; CDR3nt: TGTGCCAGCAGCCGCGGGGTGGGCCTAGCGGGGGGCCTAAACACCGGGGAGCTGTTTTTT
v_gene: TRBV5-6; j_gene: TRBJ2-3; abundance: -; d_gene: -; len: 14; CDR3aa: CASSFPTGTDTQYF; CDR3nt: TGTGCCAGCAGCTTCCCGACTGGCACAGATACGCAGTATTTT
v_gene: TRBV25-1; j_gene: TRBJ2-7; abundance: -; d_gene: TRBD1; len: 15; CDR3aa: CASSDLGQAQDEQYF; CDR3nt: TGTGCCAGCAGTGATTTGGGACAGGCCCAAGACGAGCAGTACTTC
v_gene: TRBV5-1; j_gene: TRBJ1-1; abundance: -; d_gene: -; len: 14; CDR3aa: CASSPDRVGTEAFF; CDR3nt: TGCGCCAGCAGCCCGGACAGAGTAGGCACTGAAGCTTTCTTT
v_gene: TRBV5-1; j_gene: TRBJ1-4; abundance: -; d_gene: -; len: 15; CDR3aa: CASSLAGGTSEKLFF; CDR3nt: TGCGCCAGCAGCTTGGCCGGGGGAACAAGTGAAAAACTGTTTTTT
v_gene: TRBV5-1; j_gene: TRBJ2-3; abundance: -; d_gene: -; len: 15; CDR3aa: CASSAGTVYTDTQYF; CDR3nt: TGCGCCAGCAGCGCGGGGACAGTTTACACAGATACGCAGTATTTT
v_gene: TRBV11-2; j_gene: TRBJ1-6; abundance: -; d_gene: TRBD1; len: 15; CDR3aa: CASSWAGTGGSPLHF; CDR3nt: TGTGCCAGCAGCTGGGCCGGGACAGGAGGTTCACCCCTCCACTTT
v_gene: TRBV7-9; j_gene: TRBJ2-1; abundance: few; d_gene: TRBD1; len: 15; CDR3aa: CASSAGQGSYNEQFF; CDR3nt: TGTGCCAGCAGCGCCGGACAGGGCTCCTACAATGAGCAGTTCTTC
v_gene: TRBV6-5; j_gene: TRBJ1-5; abundance: -; d_gene: -; len: 13; CDR3aa: CASSNNGNQPQHF; CDR3nt: TGTGCCAGCAGCAACAATGGCAATCAGCCCCAGCATTTT
v_gene: TRBV7-9; j_gene: TRBJ1-1; abundance: once; d_gene: -; len: 16; CDR3aa: CASSLYQRQRNTEAFF; CDR3nt: TGTGCCAGCAGCTTATATCAGCGGCAAAGGAACACTGAAGCTTTCTTT
v_gene: TRBV6-1; j_gene: TRBJ1-2; abundance: -; d_gene: -; len: 18; CDR3aa: CASSEWGRGKLMDYGYTF; CDR3nt: TGTGCCAGCAGTGAGTGGGGCAGGGGAAAGTTGATGGACTATGGCTACACCTTC
v_gene: TRBV6-5; j_gene: TRBJ2-5; abundance: -; d_gene: -; len: 12; CDR3aa: CAIRSSEETQYF; CDR3nt: TGTGCCATCAGATCGTCTGAAGAGACCCAGTACTTC
v_gene: TRBV6-1; j_gene: TRBJ1-4; abundance: -; d_gene: -; len: 12; CDR3aa: CASRRQDEKLFF; CDR3nt: TGTGCCAGCAGACGGCAGGATGAAAAACTGTTTTTT
v_gene: TRBV6-5; j_gene: TRBJ2-4; abundance: -; d_gene: -; len: 14; CDR3aa: CASSYGGAKNSQYF; CDR3nt: TGTGCCAGCAGTTACGGAGGAGCCAAAAACAGTCAGTACTTC
v_gene: TRBV5-6; j_gene: TRBJ1-6; abundance: -; d_gene: TRBD1; len: 15; CDR3aa: CASSLDHRGGSPLHF; CDR3nt: TGTGCCAGCAGCTTGGATCACAGGGGTGGATCACCCCTCCACTTT
v_gene: TRBV7-2; j_gene: TRBJ2-5; abundance: -; d_gene: TRBD1; len: 14; CDR3aa: CASSHGQGQETQYF; CDR3nt: TGTGCCAGCAGCCATGGACAGGGACAAGAGACCCAGTACTTC
v_gene: TRBV18; j_gene: TRBJ2-2; abundance: -; d_gene: TRBD2; len: 14; CDR3aa: CASSPGLEAGELFF; CDR3nt: TGTGCCAGCTCACCGGGACTAGAGGCCGGGGAGCTGTTTTTT
v_gene: TRBV7-2; j_gene: TRBJ1-2; abundance: -; d_gene: -; len: 15; CDR3aa: CASSLTPSGNYGYTF; CDR3nt: TGTGCCAGCAGCTTAACGCCAAGCGGTAACTATGGCTACACCTTC
v_gene: TRBV6-4; j_gene: TRBJ2-3; abundance: few; d_gene: TRBD2; len: 16; CDR3aa: CASSDSTSGGADTQYF; CDR3nt: TGTGCCAGCAGTGACTCGACTAGCGGGGGGGCGGATACGCAGTATTTT
v_gene: TRBV11-2; j_gene: TRBJ2-7; abundance: -; d_gene: -; len: 15; CDR3aa: CASSLWSQGPYEQYF; CDR3nt: TGTGCCAGCAGCTTATGGAGTCAGGGGCCCTACGAGCAGTACTTC
v_gene: TRBV7-9; j_gene: TRBJ2-3; abundance: -; d_gene: TRBD2; len: 15; CDR3aa: CASSAPGLAGDTQYF; CDR3nt: TGTGCCAGCAGCGCCCCGGGACTAGCGGGGGATACGCAGTATTTT
v_gene: TRBV5-8; j_gene: TRBJ2-5; abundance: -; d_gene: TRBD1; len: 14; CDR3aa: CASSLPWTGETQYF; CDR3nt: TGTGCCAGCAGCTTGCCATGGACAGGGGAGACCCAGTACTTC
v_gene: TRBV7-2; j_gene: TRBJ2-5; abundance: -; d_gene: TRBD1; len: 14; CDR3aa: CASSTRTGDETQYF; CDR3nt: TGTGCCAGCAGCACCCGGACAGGGGATGAGACCCAGTACTTC
v_gene: TRBV19; j_gene: TRBJ1-1; abundance: -; d_gene: -; len: 13; CDR3aa: CASSIARETEAFF; CDR3nt: TGTGCCAGTAGTATCGCGCGGGAGACTGAAGCTTTCTTT
v_gene: TRBV28; j_gene: TRBJ2-1; abundance: -; d_gene: TRBD1; len: 13; CDR3aa: CASRGGPYNEQFF; CDR3nt: TGTGCCAGCCGAGGGGGCCCCTACAATGAGCAGTTCTTC
v_gene: TRBV11-3; j_gene: TRBJ2-7; abundance: -; d_gene: TRBD1; len: 13; CDR3aa: CASSKGQGYEQYF; CDR3nt: TGTGCCAGCAGCAAGGGACAGGGTTACGAGCAGTACTTC
v_gene: TRBV7-9; j_gene: TRBJ1-6; abundance: once; d_gene: -; len: 15; CDR3aa: CASSPRHPNNSPLHF; CDR3nt: TGTGCCAGCAGCCCGCGTCACCCTAATAATTCACCCCTCCACTTT